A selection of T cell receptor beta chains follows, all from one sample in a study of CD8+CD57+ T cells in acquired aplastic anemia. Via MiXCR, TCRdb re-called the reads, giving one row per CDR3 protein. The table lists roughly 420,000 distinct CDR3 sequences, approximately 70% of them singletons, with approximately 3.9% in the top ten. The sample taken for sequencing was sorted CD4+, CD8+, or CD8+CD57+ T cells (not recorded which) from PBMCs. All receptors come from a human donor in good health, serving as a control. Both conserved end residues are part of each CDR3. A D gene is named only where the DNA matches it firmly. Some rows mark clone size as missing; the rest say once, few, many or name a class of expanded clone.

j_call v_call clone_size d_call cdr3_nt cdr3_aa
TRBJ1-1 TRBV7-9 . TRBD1 TGTGCCAGCAGCCCAGGGACAGGGGGGCGTAACACTGAAGCTTTCTTT CASSPGTGGRNTEAFF
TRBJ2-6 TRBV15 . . TGCGCCAGCAGCTCCCACACCCCAGGGGCCAACGTCTTGACTTTC CASSSHTPGANVLTF
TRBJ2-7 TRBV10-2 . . TGCGCCAGCAGGGACGAGCAGTACTTC CASRDEQYF
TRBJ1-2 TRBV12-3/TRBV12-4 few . TGTGCCAGCAGCCGGGACACCTTGCACTATGGCTACACCTTC CASSRDTLHYGYTF
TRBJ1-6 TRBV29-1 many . TGCAGCGTTTCGAGCGCCTATAATTCACCCCTCCACTTT CSVSSAYNSPLHF
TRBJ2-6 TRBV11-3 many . TGTGCCAGCAGCCCAGACAGTACCGGGGCCAACGTCCTGACTTTC CASSPDSTGANVLTF
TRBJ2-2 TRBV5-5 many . TGTGCCAGTATACCTCAGGGCCGTCTTGACGGGGAGCTGTTTTTT CASIPQGRLDGELFF
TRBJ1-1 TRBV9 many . TGTGCCACCTACGAACGAAATCAGAACGTAAGTCGGGAGAACACTGAAGCTTTCTTT CATYERNQNVSRENTEAFF
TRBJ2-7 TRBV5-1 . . TGCGCCAGCAGCCCAGGATCCGGGGGCGGGTACTTC CASSPGSGGGYF
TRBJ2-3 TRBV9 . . TGTGCCAGCAGCGTAGGTGGTGGGGGGAGCAATGAGCAGCAGTATTTT CASSVGGGGSNEQQYF
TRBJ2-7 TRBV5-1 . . TGCGCCAGCAGCTCATCCAGGGGCCCCTATTGG CASSSSRGPYW
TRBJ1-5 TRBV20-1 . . TGCAGTGCTGTTAGACCCTCCTACGAGCAGCCCCAGCATTTT CSAVRPSYEQPQHF
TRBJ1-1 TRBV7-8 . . TGTGCCAGCAGCCCGGCGGACACTGAAGCCACTGTTGGTTTCTTT CASSPADTEATVGFF
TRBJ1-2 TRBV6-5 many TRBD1 TGTGCCAGCAGTCTCACAGGGGAGGCTGGCTACACCTTC CASSLTGEAGYTF
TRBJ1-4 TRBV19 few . TGTGCCAGTACTCTCGGGATGGGCAGGGAAAAACTGTTTTTT CASTLGMGREKLFF
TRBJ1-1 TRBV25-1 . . TGTGCCAGCCGGATCTCCGGGACCGGGACACACGCTGAAGCTTTCTTT CASRISGTGTHAEAFF
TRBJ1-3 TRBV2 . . TGTGCCAGCAGTGAAGGATCTTGGCGAAAAGGAAACACCATATATTTT CASSEGSWRKGNTIYF
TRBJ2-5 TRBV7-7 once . TGTGCTAGCAGCTTAGGGCTAGGAGGGCTGCCAGGTAGATACTTC CASSLGLGGLPGRYF
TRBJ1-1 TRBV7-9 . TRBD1 TGTGCCAGCGGGACAGGGGGGAACACTGAAGCTTTCTTT CASGTGGNTEAFF
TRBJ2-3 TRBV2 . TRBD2 TGTGCCAGCAGTGTAGCGGGCGCGGCATCGTGCACGCAGTATTTT CASSVAGAASCTQYF
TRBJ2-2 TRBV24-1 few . TGTGCCACCAGTGATCGACTAGGTGTCGGGGAGCTGTTTTTT CATSDRLGVGELFF
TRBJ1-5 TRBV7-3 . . TGTGCCGGCAGCTTCAGTACTAGCAATCGGCATGAGCATTTT CAGSFSTSNRHEHF
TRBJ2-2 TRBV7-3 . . TGTGCCAGCAGCTCCGCCAGGGAGCTGTTTTTT CASSSARELFF
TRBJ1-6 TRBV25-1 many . TGTGCCAGCAGTGAATCGCCGGGGTCCGGTTCACCCCTCCACTTT CASSESPGSGSPLHF
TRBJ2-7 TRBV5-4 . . TGTGCCAGCACCCTACGCCACAACGAGCAGTACTTC CASTLRHNEQYF
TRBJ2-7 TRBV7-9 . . TGTGCCAGCAGCCTAACGAGCATGGAGTACCCGCAGTACTTC CASSLTSMEYPQYF
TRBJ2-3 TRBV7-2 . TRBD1 TGTGCCAGCAGAAACATCGGGACAGGCGTCACAGATACGCAGTATTTT CASRNIGTGVTDTQYF
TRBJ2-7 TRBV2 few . TGTGCCAGCTTAGGGAAGCAGGGAACCTACGAGCAGTACTTC CASLGKQGTYEQYF
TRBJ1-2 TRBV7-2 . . TGTGCCAGCAGCGGACGAACAGAAGAGACGCAGTACTTCTTC CASSGRTEETQYFF
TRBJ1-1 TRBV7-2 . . TGTGCCAGCAGCGGACACCCGGGGGAGACCCAGTACTCTGAAGCTTTCTTT CASSGHPGETQYSEAFF
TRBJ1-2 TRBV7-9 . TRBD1 TGTGCCAGCAGCTCCGGGAACACAGGGGACTATGGCTACACCTTC CASSSGNTGDYGYTF
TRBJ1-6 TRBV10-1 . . TGCGCCATCAATAGTGACCGGAATTCACCCCTCCACTTT CAINSDRNSPLHF
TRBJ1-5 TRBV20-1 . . TGCAGTGCAAAAGACCCGGGGGGACACAGCAATCAGCCCCAGCATTTT CSAKDPGGHSNQPQHF
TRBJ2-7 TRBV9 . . TGTGCCAGCGCCCTCCAGCCTGCGAGCACTGAAGCTTTC CASALQPASTEAF
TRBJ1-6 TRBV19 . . TGCGCCAGTAGCTCGGCAGCATCAGGTTCACCCCTCCACTTT CASSSAASGSPLHF
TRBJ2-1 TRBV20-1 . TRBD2 TGCAGTGCTAGGGGACTAACGGAGCAGTTCTTC CSARGLTEQFF
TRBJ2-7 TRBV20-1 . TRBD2 TGCAGTGCTCGACTAGCGGGGACCTTTAGTCCCTACGAGCAGTACTTC CSARLAGTFSPYEQYF
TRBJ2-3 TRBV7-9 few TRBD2 TGTGCCAGCAGCCTTGAAGCGGGAGCGCAGTATTTT CASSLEAGAQYF
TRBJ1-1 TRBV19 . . TGTGCCAGTACCAATACAGGGAACACTGAAGCTTTCTTT CASTNTGNTEAFF
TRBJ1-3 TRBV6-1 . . TGTGCCAGCAGTGGAGGGGTTTCTGGAAACACCATATATTTT CASSGGVSGNTIYF
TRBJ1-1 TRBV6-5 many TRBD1 TGTGCCAGCAGGAAGATACAGGGGGGGAACACTGAAGCTTTCTTT CASRKIQGGNTEAFF
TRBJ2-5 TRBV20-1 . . TGCAGTGCTAGAGGGGTAGGGGGATTTCGGCAAGAGACCCAGTACTTC CSARGVGGFRQETQYF
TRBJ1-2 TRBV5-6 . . TGTGCCAGCAGCGCCATAGGGGCGGACTATGGCTACACCTTC CASSAIGADYGYTF
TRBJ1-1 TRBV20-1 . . TGCAGTGCTGTACCCGGGCCACCCAACTTCTTT CSAVPGPPNFF
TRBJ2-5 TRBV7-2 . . TGTGCCAGCAGCCAACGAACGACAGCTAACCATGGCTCCCAGTACTTC CASSQRTTANHGSQYF
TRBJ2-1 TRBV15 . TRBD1 TGTGCCACCAGCAGAGATGGGACAGCTTACAATGAGCAGGTCTTC CATSRDGTAYNEQVF
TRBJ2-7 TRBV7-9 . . TGTGCCAGCAGCTTAACAGGCGACGCCTTCGTTCAGTACTTC CASSLTGDAFVQYF
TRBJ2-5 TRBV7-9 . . TGTGCCAGCAGCTCAGGGGCGAGGGGAGTCGAGACCCAGTACTTC CASSSGARGVETQYF
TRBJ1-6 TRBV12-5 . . TGTGCTAGTGGTTTGATGCTACACAGGGTCTCCTATAATTCACCCCTCGACTTT CASGLMLHRVSYNSPLDF
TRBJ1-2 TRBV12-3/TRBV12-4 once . TGTGCCAGCCGGGTCCAAGGGCGTGGGCGAGGCTATGGCTACACCTTC CASRVQGRGRGYGYTF
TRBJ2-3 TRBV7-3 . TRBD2 TGTGCCAGCAGCCCCGGGAATAGCGGGGCCACGGAGAATTTT CASSPGNSGATENF
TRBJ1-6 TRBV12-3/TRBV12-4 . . TGTGCCAGCTCGTTCCAGGGTGATGGGTCACCCCTCCACTTT CASSFQGDGSPLHF
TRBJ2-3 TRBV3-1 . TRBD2 TGTGCCAGCAGCCAATCCAGCGGGGGGGCGATAGATACGCAGTATTTT CASSQSSGGAIDTQYF
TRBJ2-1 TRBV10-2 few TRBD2 TGCGCCAGCAGAGATCTAGCGGGGACGTTCTTC CASRDLAGTFF
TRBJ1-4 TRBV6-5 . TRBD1 TGTGCCAGCCGAGCCGGGACAGGGCGGGAGGGATCCAATGAAAAACTGTTTTTT CASRAGTGREGSNEKLFF
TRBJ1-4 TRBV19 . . TGTGCCAGTAGTACCCAACACAGGGATAAGGGTCTAATAGAAAAACTGTTTTTT CASSTQHRDKGLIEKLFF
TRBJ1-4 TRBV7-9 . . TGTGCCAGCAGCTTAGACGTTGGGGGAATAGGGAAACTGTTTTTT CASSLDVGGIGKLFF
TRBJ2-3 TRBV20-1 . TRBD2 TGCAGTGCCCTAGAGGGCAGGGACTATGATACGCAGTATTTT CSALEGRDYDTQYF
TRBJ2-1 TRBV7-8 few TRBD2 TGTGCCAGCAGCATAAGACTAGCGGGTAAAGAGCAGTTCTTC CASSIRLAGKEQFF